Below are 27 T cell receptor beta chains sequenced from a single sample in a study of T cell changes during pregnancy in multiple sclerosis. This table comes from immunoSEQ multiplex PCR, and its TCRdb copy is limited to in-frame clones, with some not included. The sample includes some 58,000 clones, almost 97% of them seen just once. This specimen was CD8+ T cells from peripheral blood mononuclear cells, taken after pregnancy. The receptors stem from a female donor with multiple sclerosis, enrolled in a pregnancy study.

This clone was seen once. The chain couples TRBV28 to TRBJ2-1; D unresolved. The CDR3 consists of 12 residues. Trimming took 4 bases from V and 9 from J, leaving 10 bases between them. Germline CDR1 is MDHEN and CDR2 is SYDVKM. The DNA of the CDR3 is TGTGCCAGCAGTTACTTCCCGAGTGAGCAGTTCTTC. It yields the protein CASSYFPSEQFF.

The rearrangement joins TRBV7-9 to TRBJ2-1, with D hard to call. The V gene lost 1 base and the J gene lost 2 bases, with 3 bases spanning the gap. CDR3 size: 13 residues. The germline gives CDR1 SEHNR, CDR2 FQNEAQ (reference sequence). The CDR3 reads CASSLVAYNEQFF. CDR3 sequence (DNA): TGTGCCAGCAGCTTAGTCGCCTACAATGAGCAGTTCTTC.

V and J are TRBV5-4 and TRBJ2-3, with D maybe TRBD1 (6 bases). V lost 4 bases, J lost 2 bases, and 11 bases lay in between. CDR1 and CDR2 from the germline V gene are SGHNT and YYREEE (reference sequence). The CDR3 consists of 14 residues. This CDR3 reads CASSPDRNTDTQYF. The CDR3 nucleotides read TGTGCCAGCAGCCCCGACAGGAACACAGATACGCAGTATTTT.

V usage is TRBV27 and J usage is TRBJ1-2; TRBD1 matches at 9 bases. Per the germline V gene, CDR1 is MNHEY and CDR2 is SMNVEV (reference sequence). Trimming removed 6 bases from V and 5 bases from J; junction bases left unmatched: 10. This CDR3 region has 15 residues. The CDR3 is CASSLTGGLVYGYTF. Here the CDR3 DNA reads TGTGCCAGCAGCTTGACAGGGGGATTAGTTTATGGCTACACCTTC.

The rearrangement joins TRBV9 to TRBJ1-3; a weak D match, TRBD1 (5 bases). The CDR3 sequence is 14 residues long. The germline V gene has CDR1 SGDLS and CDR2 YYNGEE. Trimming stripped 0 bases from V and 2 bases from J, with 6 bases between. In DNA, the CDR3 is TGTGCCAGCAGCGTAGACAGGCCTGGAAACACCATATATTTT. Its translation is CASSVDRPGNTIYF.

The rearrangement joins TRBV19 to TRBJ1-1; 8 nucleotides align to TRBD1. CDR1 and CDR2 (germline): LNHDA, SQIVND (reference sequence). With 4 bases clipped from V and 4 bases from J, the junction kept 5 bases outside the gene matches. The CDR3 is made up of 14 amino acids. CDR3 amino acids: CASSTQGAATEAFF. The CDR3 DNA follows: TGTGCCAGTAGTACCCAGGGGGCGGCCACTGAAGCTTTCTTT.

The chain carries TRBV5-6 and TRBJ2-1; tentative D call: TRBD1 (6 bases). The CDR3 consists of 15 residues. Germline V gene sequence: CDR1 SGHDT, CDR2 YYEEEE. Trimming removed 4 bases from V and 1 base from J, with 12 bases in between. The CDR3 nucleotides are TGTGCCAGCAGCCTAGGAGACAGGTCCTACAATGAGCAGTTCTTC. Translated: CASSLGDRSYNEQFF.

The chain uses TRBV29-1 and TRBJ2-7, with TRBD1 matching over 7 bases. The junction had 10 bases not matched to a gene; V was cut back by 4 bases and J by 1 base. The CDR3 runs 15 residues. Germline V lookup: CDR1 SQVTM, CDR2 ANQGSEA. The CDR3 loop reads CSVAIPGQVSYEQYF. CDR3 sequence (DNA): TGCAGCGTTGCAATTCCCGGACAGGTTTCCTACGAGCAGTACTTC.

The chain has TRBV12-5 and TRBJ2-7; TRBD1 might be the D (6 bases). V lost 6 bases, J lost 7 bases, and 22 bases lay in between. The germline V gene has CDR1 LGHNT and CDR2 FRNRAP. This CDR3 is 15 amino acids long. The CDR3 nucleotides read TGTGCTAGTGGCAAATTCCTACCATTGCAGGGGGAGCAGTACTTC. Translation: CASGKFLPLQGEQYF. The variable domain in full, completed from reference TRBV12-5 and TRBJ2-7, reads DARVTQTPRHKVTEMGQEVTMRCQPILGHNTVFWYRQTMMQGLELLAYFRNRAPLDDSGMPKDRFSAEMPDATLATLKIQPSEPRDSAVYFCASGKFLPLQGEQYFGPGTRLTVT.

J is TRBJ2-1 and V is TRBV21-1; the D segment call TRBD1 is taken from the table without a DNA check. TRBV21-1 is shown as a pseudogene. CDR3 length: 15 residues. CDR3 sequence (DNA): TGTGCCAGCAGGCGGGACAGGAGGGCTCATAATGAGCAGTTCTTC. It yields the protein CASRRDRRAHNEQFF.

The chain carries TRBV9 and TRBJ1-2, with D maybe TRBD1 (5 bases). Germline V gives CDR1 SGDLS, CDR2 YYNGEE. Deletions cut 5 bases from V and 4 bases from J, with 9 bases between. This CDR3 is built from 12 residues. CDR3 in DNA: TGTGCCAGCAGGCAGGGAACCTATGGCTACACCTTC. Protein: CASRQGTYGYTF.

The gene calls are TRBV2 and TRBJ2-7; D is perhaps TRBD2 (5 bases). Trimming took off 8 bases at V and 2 bases at J, with 13 bases between the two ends. Germline CDR1 and CDR2: SNHLY and FYNNEI. The CDR3 extends over 13 amino acids. The CDR3 DNA reads TGTGCCAGCCTCCGGGGTCGGGCCTACGAGCAGTACTTC. This encodes CASLRGRAYEQYF.

This clone has a handful of counts. The chain is built from TRBV27 and TRBJ2-1; 9 nucleotides line up with TRBD2. CDR3 size: 12 residues. In germline, CDR1 is MNHEY, CDR2 SMNVEV (reference sequence). Trimming took 5 bases from V and 9 from J; bases not matched to a gene: 2. CDR3 protein: CASSPSGVEQFF. DNA of the CDR3: TGTGCCAGCAGTCCTAGCGGGGTTGAGCAGTTCTTC.

The chain employs TRBV28 and TRBJ2-2; TRBD2 matches at 7 bases. Trimming at V came to 7 bases and at J to 2 bases, leaving 10 bases not matched to a gene. CDR3 length: 16 amino acids. Per germline, CDR1 MDHEN and CDR2 SYDVKM. CDR3 loop: CASTSPWGGNTGELFF. In DNA form, the CDR3 reads TGTGCCAGCACCTCGCCATGGGGGGGAAACACCGGGGAGCTGTTTTTT.

J is TRBJ2-1 and V is TRBV5-6; a possible D gene is TRBD2 (7 bases). The V gene lost 2 bases and the J gene lost 3 bases, with 15 bases spanning the gap. The CDR3 totals 16 residues. CDR1 is SGHDT and CDR2 is YYEEEE in the germline V gene. CDR3 bases: TGTGCCAGCAGCTTACGGGGGAGGGGGGGCTACAATGAGCAGTTCTTC. Encoded protein: CASSLRGRGGYNEQFF.

This sequence joins TRBV6-5 and TRBJ2-7; TRBD1 matches 8 bases. Germline CDR1 is MNHEY and CDR2 is SVGAGI. V was pared by 8 bases and J by 6 bases, with 9 bases of the junction left unmatched. The CDR3 is 13 amino acids. The CDR3 nucleotides read TGTGCCAGCGCCCGGGACAGGACTTCCGAGCAGTACTTC. Translation: CASARDRTSEQYF.

The chain couples TRBV28 to TRBJ2-1, with TRBD2 matching over 10 bases. V gave up 3 bases and J gave up 5 bases; unmatched junction bases: 4. Germline assignment: CDR1 MDHEN and CDR2 SYDVKM. The CDR3 loop spans 15 amino acids. This CDR3 reads CASSFPGLANNEQFF. The CDR3 nucleotides read TGTGCCAGCAGTTTTCCGGGACTAGCGAACAATGAGCAGTTCTTC.

The chain combines TRBV28 with TRBJ1-4; perhaps TRBD1 as D (6 bases). Per germline, CDR1 MDHEN and CDR2 SYDVKM. Trimming stripped 7 bases from V and 4 bases from J, with 25 bases between. This CDR3 spans 18 amino acids. CDR3 sequence reads: CASIPQGPTFLSNEKLFF. CDR3 in DNA: TGTGCCAGCATCCCGCAGGGGCCCACCTTCCTAAGTAATGAAAAACTGTTTTTT.

The gene calls are TRBV19 and TRBJ2-2; no reliable D call. The CDR3 sequence is 12 residues long. From germline, CDR1 is LNHDA and CDR2 SQIVND (reference sequence). Trimming cost V 10 bases and J 1 base, with 7 bases left between them. The CDR3 nucleotides read TGTGCCACTCTAGGGAACACCGGGGAGCTGTTTTTT. This translates into CATLGNTGELFF.

V and J are TRBV6-5 and TRBJ2-2, with TRBD1 matching over 12 bases. From germline, CDR1 is MNHEY and CDR2 SVGAGI. The trim removed 5 bases at V and 6 bases at J, leaving 4 bases unmatched. This CDR3 contains 15 residues. In nucleotides, the CDR3 is TGTGCCAGCAGTCACGGGACAGGGGGCCCCGGGGAGCTGTTTTTT. Translating it yields CASSHGTGGPGELFF.

The gene calls are TRBV7-6 and TRBJ1-1; no clear D. V was clipped by 4 bases and J by 3 bases, with 3 bases between them. Germline assignment: CDR1 SGHVS and CDR2 FNYEAQ. CDR3 size: 11 residues. The DNA for the CDR3 is TGTGCCAGCAGCTCAGACACTGAAGCTTTCTTT. This gives the protein CASSSDTEAFF.

V and J are TRBV6-5 and TRBJ1-5; TRBD1 matches at 8 bases. CDR1 and CDR2 (germline): MNHEY, SVGAGI. Unmatched junction bases numbered 5, after V lost 5 bases and J lost 2 bases. CDR3 length: 15 residues. The CDR3 bases are TGTGCCAGCAGTCCGGACAGGGATGGCAATCAGCCCCAGCATTTT. Protein: CASSPDRDGNQPQHF.

The J gene is TRBJ2-3, the V gene TRBV29-1; 14 nucleotides align to TRBD2. V was clipped by 6 bases and J by 2 bases; unmatched bases: 10. This CDR3 has 17 residues. Germline-derived CDR1 and CDR2 are SQVTM and ANQGSEA. CDR3 residues: CSVAGLAGETNTDTQYF. The CDR3 DNA reads TGCAGCGTGGCGGGACTAGCGGGAGAAACGAACACAGATACGCAGTATTTT.

V usage is TRBV27 and J usage is TRBJ1-2; D uncertain. The CDR3 length is 13 residues. Germline loops: CDR1 MNHEY, CDR2 SMNVEV (reference sequence). V shed 4 bases and J shed 6 bases, with 12 bases lying between them. The CDR3 here is CASSSGPAHGYTF. CDR3 sequence (DNA): TGTGCCAGCAGTTCAGGCCCAGCCCATGGCTACACCTTC.

The rearrangement links TRBV7-2 to TRBJ2-3, with TRBD2 as a possible D gene (6 bases). This CDR3 is built from 15 residues. CDR1 is SGHTA and CDR2 is FQGNSA in the germline V gene. Trimming left V 4 bases short and J 6 bases short, with 17 bases between. DNA for the CDR3: TGTGCCAGCAGCTCCTGGGACTCACGGGGGGATACGCAGTATTTT. Encoded protein: CASSSWDSRGDTQYF.

This rearrangement joins TRBV29-1 to TRBJ2-5; 8 positions match TRBD2. Per the germline V gene, CDR1 is SQVTM and CDR2 is ANQGSEA. The CDR3 loop spans 13 amino acids. V lost 3 bases, J lost 1 base, and 1 base stayed unmatched. The CDR3 region is CSVDGRAQETQYF. As DNA, the CDR3 is TGCAGCGTTGACGGGAGGGCCCAAGAGACCCAGTACTTC.

CDR3 coding DNA: TGTGCCAGCAGCCCATGGACAGGGGAAGAGGTCTACGAGCAGTACTTC. Translated, it gives CASSPWTGEEVYEQYF. The chain joins TRBV9 to TRBJ2-7, with 9 bases lining up with TRBD1. The CDR3 is made up of 16 amino acids. Germline CDR1 SGDLS, CDR2 YYNGEE. Losses at the gene ends were 4 bases for V and 3 bases for J; bases not matched to a gene: 11.